A selection of T cell receptor beta chains follows, all from one sample in a study of identical twins. MiXCR, applied by TCRdb to the 5' RACE reads, yields one record per CDR3 protein. The sample records under 400,000 distinct CDR3 sequences, roughly 10% being singletons. The specimen sequenced was naive T cells sorted from blood. These receptors all stem from a woman aged 50 to 65 in good health. Both conserved end residues are part of each CDR3. The D gene is left open where the match is weak. Some rows mark clone size as missing; the rest say once, few, many or name a class of expanded clone.

clone size: many
J gene: TRBJ2-6
V gene: TRBV7-2
D gene: NA
CDR3 DNA: TGTGCCAGCAGCTTAGAGGCAGGAGGTGTCTCTGGGGCCAACGTCCTGACTTTC
CDR3 protein: CASSLEAGGVSGANVLTF

clone size: NA
J gene: TRBJ2-2
V gene: TRBV5-6
D gene: TRBD1
CDR3 DNA: TGTGCCAGCAGCCCTGACAGGGGGCGCATCGGGGAGCTGTTTTTT
CDR3 protein: CASSPDRGRIGELFF

clone size: many
J gene: TRBJ2-5
V gene: TRBV12-3/TRBV12-4
D gene: NA
CDR3 DNA: TGTGCCAGCAGTTCCCGGGGACAAGAGACCCAGTACTTC
CDR3 protein: CASSSRGQETQYF

clone size: NA
J gene: TRBJ2-1
V gene: TRBV12-3/TRBV12-4
D gene: TRBD1
CDR3 DNA: TGTGCCAGCAGTTATTCGGGGACAGGGGGCGTTGAGCAGTTCTTC
CDR3 protein: CASSYSGTGGVEQFF

clone size: NA
J gene: TRBJ2-1
V gene: TRBV20-1
D gene: TRBD2
CDR3 DNA: TGCAGTGCTAGAAATCTAGCGGCAAACAATGAGCAGTTCTTC
CDR3 protein: CSARNLAANNEQFF

clone size: NA
J gene: TRBJ2-4
V gene: TRBV2
D gene: TRBD1
CDR3 DNA: TGTGCCAGCAGTCAGGACAGGGGACTAGCCAAAAACATTCAGTACTTC
CDR3 protein: CASSQDRGLAKNIQYF

clone size: many
J gene: TRBJ2-7
V gene: TRBV29-1
D gene: NA
CDR3 DNA: TGCAGCGGCCTCCTAGGAGGCGAGCAGTACTTC
CDR3 protein: CSGLLGGEQYF

clone size: NA
J gene: TRBJ2-3
V gene: TRBV3-1
D gene: TRBD2
CDR3 DNA: TGTGCCAGCAGCCCTAGCGGAACTAGCACAGATACGCAGTATTTT
CDR3 protein: CASSPSGTSTDTQYF

clone size: many
J gene: TRBJ2-5
V gene: TRBV4-1
D gene: NA
CDR3 DNA: TGCGCCAGCAGGGCCCCGGGAGTGGAGGAGACCCAGTACTTC
CDR3 protein: CASRAPGVEETQYF

clone size: few
J gene: TRBJ1-6
V gene: TRBV7-6
D gene: TRBD1
CDR3 DNA: TGTGCCAGCGGAAGACAGGGAACTCTACTCGGTTCACCCCTCCACTTT
CDR3 protein: CASGRQGTLLGSPLHF

clone size: few
J gene: TRBJ2-1
V gene: TRBV9
D gene: NA
CDR3 DNA: TGTGCCAGCAGCGTAGCCGTGACTATATCCAATGAGCAGTTCTTC
CDR3 protein: CASSVAVTISNEQFF

clone size: NA
J gene: TRBJ2-7
V gene: TRBV20-1
D gene: NA
CDR3 DNA: TGCAGTGCCGCCGATGAGGGCTCCTACAATGAGCAGTACTTC
CDR3 protein: CSAADEGSYNEQYF

clone size: NA
J gene: TRBJ2-5
V gene: TRBV11-2
D gene: TRBD1
CDR3 DNA: TGTGCCAGCAGCCGACTGGGGACAGGGGAAACCCAGTACTTC
CDR3 protein: CASSRLGTGETQYF

clone size: NA
J gene: TRBJ2-1
V gene: TRBV6-5
D gene: NA
CDR3 DNA: TGTGCCAGCAGTTACTCGCGAGTGGGCTACAATGAGCAGTTCTTC
CDR3 protein: CASSYSRVGYNEQFF

clone size: many
J gene: TRBJ2-1
V gene: TRBV6-5
D gene: TRBD2
CDR3 DNA: TGTGCCAGCAGCCAAAGCGGGAGCTGGGAGCAGTTCTTC
CDR3 protein: CASSQSGSWEQFF

clone size: many
J gene: TRBJ1-1
V gene: TRBV5-1
D gene: TRBD1
CDR3 DNA: TGCGCCAGCAGCTTGGACAGGGGGCTTGGGAACACTGAAGCTTTCTTT
CDR3 protein: CASSLDRGLGNTEAFF

clone size: few
J gene: TRBJ2-4
V gene: TRBV24-1
D gene: NA
CDR3 DNA: TGTGCCACCAGTGATGGCGGGATAGGAAACATTCAGTACTTC
CDR3 protein: CATSDGGIGNIQYF

clone size: few
J gene: TRBJ1-6
V gene: TRBV12-3/TRBV12-4
D gene: NA
CDR3 DNA: TGTGCCAGCAGCTTATCGGGTAATTCACCCCTCCACTTT
CDR3 protein: CASSLSGNSPLHF

clone size: many
J gene: TRBJ1-2
V gene: TRBV3-1
D gene: NA
CDR3 DNA: TGTGCCAGCAGCCGAACAGATAATGGAAATGGCTACACCTTC
CDR3 protein: CASSRTDNGNGYTF

clone size: many
J gene: TRBJ1-1
V gene: TRBV7-2
D gene: NA
CDR3 DNA: TGTGCCAGCAGCTTAGCCACTGAAGCTTTCTTT
CDR3 protein: CASSLATEAFF

clone size: NA
J gene: TRBJ2-3
V gene: TRBV9
D gene: NA
CDR3 DNA: TGTGCTAGCAGCAAAGGGGGAACAGATACGCAGTATTTT
CDR3 protein: CASSKGGTDTQYF

clone size: NA
J gene: TRBJ2-1
V gene: TRBV12-3/TRBV12-4
D gene: NA
CDR3 DNA: TGTGCCAGCATGACCCCCTCCCTACGTTACAATGAGCAGTTCTTC
CDR3 protein: CASMTPSLRYNEQFF

clone size: many
J gene: TRBJ2-2
V gene: TRBV30
D gene: TRBD2
CDR3 DNA: TGTGCCTGGAGAGTAGCGGGAGGGCCCGGCGGGGAGCTGTTTTTT
CDR3 protein: CAWRVAGGPGGELFF

clone size: NA
J gene: TRBJ2-7
V gene: TRBV9
D gene: TRBD1
CDR3 DNA: TGTGCCAGCAGCGTAGCTCAGGGGGCCTACGAGCAGTACTTC
CDR3 protein: CASSVAQGAYEQYF

clone size: many
J gene: TRBJ2-3
V gene: TRBV27
D gene: NA
CDR3 DNA: TGTGCCAGCAGTGACAATTACAGGGTGAGCACAGATACGCAGTATTTT
CDR3 protein: CASSDNYRVSTDTQYF

clone size: many
J gene: TRBJ1-5
V gene: TRBV5-1
D gene: NA
CDR3 DNA: TGCGCCAGCGGGGGAGAGCAGCCCCAGCATTTT
CDR3 protein: CASGGEQPQHF

clone size: many
J gene: TRBJ1-1
V gene: TRBV29-1
D gene: TRBD1
CDR3 DNA: TGCAGCGTTGTCCCTCCTCGACAGGGATTGAACACTGAAGCTTTCTTT
CDR3 protein: CSVVPPRQGLNTEAFF

clone size: few
J gene: TRBJ1-2
V gene: TRBV6-5
D gene: NA
CDR3 DNA: TGTGCCAGCAGTTACCGGGCAACTAACTATGGCTACACCTTC
CDR3 protein: CASSYRATNYGYTF

clone size: many
J gene: TRBJ2-1
V gene: TRBV3-1
D gene: NA
CDR3 DNA: TGTGCCAGCAGCGACGGTTTACCTAGGCCCTACAATGAGCAGTTCTTC
CDR3 protein: CASSDGLPRPYNEQFF